Each of the 2 T cell receptor beta chains below was sequenced from the same sample in a study of response to subunit inactivated influenza vaccine. TCRdb recomputed calls from the RT-PCR reads with MiXCR, one row per CDR3 protein. The sample records roughly 780,000 distinct CDR3 sequences, approximately 17% being singletons. Sequencing was performed on PBMCs from blood, taken more than 4 days after vaccination. Every receptor here comes from a man aged 50 to 59 who received an inactivated influenza vaccine.

This clonotype was observed a few times. The rearrangement uses TRBV10-1 and TRBJ2-1; D remains unclear. V lost 8 bases to trimming and J lost 0 bases, with 20 bases between them. The CDR3 extends over 17 amino acids. The germline V gene has CDR1 WNHNN and CDR2 SYGVQD (reference sequence). Written as DNA, the CDR3 is TGCGCCAGCCTTGGCGATCCTAGACTGAGCTCCTACAATGAGCAGTTCTTC. Its protein product is CASLGDPRLSSYNEQFF.

Only a few counts were recorded for this clonotype. The V and J genes are TRBV6-1 and TRBJ2-7, with unresolved D. The V gene's germline CDR1 is MNHNS and CDR2 SASEGT. V was shortened by 11 bases and J by 3 bases, with 11 bases between the two germline ends. This CDR3 spans 11 amino acids. CDR3 region: CAGRTHYEQYF. Written as DNA, the CDR3 is TGTGCCGGAAGGACCCACTACGAGCAGTACTTC.